These 25 T cell receptor beta chains share one sample of origin, sequenced in a study of early stage breast cancer tumors. The protocol was immunoSEQ multiplex PCR, while the TCRdb copy is restricted to in-frame clones and leaves out a portion. The repertoire holds around 28,000 clones, with around 70% as singletons. Material for sequencing was blood. Receptor source: a person aged 45-65 years with breast cancer.

This clone was observed once. The chain recombines TRBV7-9 with TRBJ2-3; D might be TRBD2 (6 bases). This CDR3 region has 15 residues. CDR1 and CDR2 (germline): SEHNR, FQNEAQ (reference sequence). The germline V and J ends were trimmed by 4 bases and 3 bases, with 14 bases remaining between them. In DNA, the CDR3 is TGTGCCAGCAGCTCCCTTGCTGGAGGGACAGATACGCAGTATTTT. This translates into CASSSLAGGTDTQYF.

The V gene is TRBV9, the J gene TRBJ1-3, with 9 bases identical to TRBD1. The J segment lost 7 bases and the V segment lost 1 base, leaving 9 bases of the junction unmatched. Germline CDR1 and CDR2: SGDLS and YYNGEE. The CDR3 is 16 residues long. CDR3 DNA sequence: TGTGCCAGCAGCGTAACCGCCCGGGGACAGGGTAACACCATATATTTT. Its translation is CASSVTARGQGNTIYF.

The V call is TRBV2, the J call TRBJ1-5, with a weak D call TRBD1 (6 bases). CDR1 SNHLY and CDR2 FYNNEI come from the germline V gene. CDR3 length: 13 amino acids. V was trimmed by 8 bases and J by 9 bases, leaving 17 bases between them. The CDR3 loop reads CASAKGGVPPQHF. In DNA form, the CDR3 reads TGTGCCAGCGCAAAAGGGGGGGTTCCGCCCCAGCATTTT. Full variable domain (outside the CDR3, taken from reference TRBV2 and TRBJ1-5): EPEVTQTPSHQVTQMGQEVILRCVPISNHLYFYWYRQILGQKVEFLVSFYNNEISEKSEIFDDQFSVERPDGSNFTLKIRSTKLEDSAMYFCASAKGGVPPQHFGDGTRLSIL.

The V call is TRBV7-9, the J call TRBJ2-5; tentatively, D is TRBD2 (5 bases). Germline V lookup: CDR1 SEHNR, CDR2 FQNEAQ (reference sequence). V was pared by 5 bases and J by 2 bases, with 15 bases between. This CDR3 is 15 amino acids long. The CDR3 protein is CASSDTVSGQETQYF. CDR3 coding DNA: TGTGCCAGCAGCGACACAGTGAGCGGTCAAGAGACCCAGTACTTC.

Here the CDR3 reads CASSPRGIQDGYTF. In DNA, the CDR3 is TGCGCCAGCAGCCCACGAGGCATTCAAGATGGCTACACCTTC. The V gene is TRBV4-1, the J gene TRBJ1-2, with D uncertain. V lost 4 bases, J lost 6 bases, and 15 bases lay in between. This CDR3 spans 14 amino acids. From germline, CDR1 is MGHRA and CDR2 YSYEKL.

The chain is built from TRBV5-1 and TRBJ1-5, with 8 bases that match TRBD1. CDR1 and CDR2 from the germline V gene are SGHRS and YFSETQ. V lost 4 bases, J lost 0 bases, and 3 bases stayed unmatched. The CDR3 length is 15 residues. The CDR3 region has the DNA TGCGCCAGCAGCGAGGGACAGGCTAGCAATCAGCCCCAGCATTTT. It codes for CASSEGQASNQPQHF.

The chain recombines TRBV5-1 with TRBJ2-7; D might be TRBD2 (6 bases). The CDR3 is 14 amino acids. Trimming shortened V by 1 base and J by 2 bases, and 10 bases separated the two germline ends. In germline, CDR1 is SGHRS, CDR2 YFSETQ. The CDR3 sequence is CASSLTGSPYEQYF. CDR3 nucleotide sequence: TGCGCCAGCAGCTTGACCGGGAGTCCCTACGAGCAGTACTTC.

DNA for the CDR3: TGTGCCAGCAGCCCGAGGGGGGCCCAAGGTCCCAACACTGAAGCTTTCTTT. It codes for CASSPRGAQGPNTEAFF. The V and J genes are TRBV11-1 and TRBJ1-1; D might be TRBD1 (6 bases). CDR1 and CDR2 (germline): SGHAT, FQDESV (reference sequence). This CDR3 region has 17 residues. The germline V and J ends were trimmed by 5 bases and 2 bases, with 21 bases remaining between them. Looking up the rest from reference TRBV11-1 and TRBJ1-1 gives the full variable domain: EAEVAQSPRYKITEKSQAVAFWCDPISGHATLYWYRQILGQGPELLVQFQDESVVDDSQLPKDRFSAERLKGVDSTLKIQPAELGDSAMYLCASSPRGAQGPNTEAFFGQGTRLTVV.

The chain recombines TRBV10-3 with TRBJ2-3, with 7 nucleotides matching TRBD2. The CDR3 extends over 12 amino acids. The trim removed 10 bases at V and 4 bases at J, leaving 5 bases unmatched. The germline V gene encodes CDR1 ENHRY and CDR2 SYGVKD. As DNA, the CDR3 is TGTGCCAACGCGGGAGATTCAGATACGCAGTATTTT. Translation: CANAGDSDTQYF.

The chain employs TRBV1 and TRBJ2-1; the D call in the table, TRBD2, was not verified against the DNA. TRBV1 represents a pseudogene. The CDR3 covers 16 residues. The CDR3 DNA reads TGCACCAGCAGCCAAGAGAGGGAGGGCCCCTACAATGAGCAGTTCTTC. Residues: CTSSQEREGPYNEQFF.

The chain carries TRBV7-9 and TRBJ2-1; 14 nucleotides align to TRBD2. There are 15 residues in the CDR3. The germline CDR1 and CDR2 sequences are SEHNR and FQNEAQ (reference sequence). V shed 6 bases, J shed 9 bases, and the junction held 7 bases outside the gene matches. For the CDR3, the DNA is TGTGCCAGCAGTCAGACTAGCGGGAGGGTTAGTGAGCAGTTCTTC. This sequence encodes CASSQTSGRVSEQFF.

In its sample, this clone was seen once. This chain uses TRBV2 with TRBJ1-3; D possibly corresponds to TRBD1 (5 bases). V was clipped by 4 bases and J by 0 bases, with 7 bases between them. CDR1 is SNHLY and CDR2 is FYNNEI in the germline V gene. The CDR3 has 14 amino acids. The CDR3 DNA follows: TGTGCCAGCAGTGCGGACATCTCTGGAAACACCATATATTTT. This gives the protein CASSADISGNTIYF. The variable domain in full, completed from reference TRBV2 and TRBJ1-3, reads EPEVTQTPSHQVTQMGQEVILRCVPISNHLYFYWYRQILGQKVEFLVSFYNNEISEKSEIFDDQFSVERPDGSNFTLKIRSTKLEDSAMYFCASSADISGNTIYFGEGSWLTVV.

The V call is TRBV11-2, the J call TRBJ2-1; TRBD2 might be the D (5 bases). CDR1 is SGHAT and CDR2 is FQNNGV in the germline V gene. The length of the CDR3 is 15 residues. The ends were cut back, 10 bases at V and 4 bases at J, with 20 bases in the middle. DNA for the CDR3: TGTGCCACCTCCTCCGGCGGCGGGTATTACAATGAGCAGTTCTTC. Amino acids: CATSSGGGYYNEQFF.

This chain joins TRBV27 and TRBJ2-7, with 7 bases matching TRBD2. The V gene's germline CDR1 is MNHEY and CDR2 SMNVEV (reference sequence). CDR3 length equals 14 residues. V lost 4 bases to trimming and J lost 1 base; unmatched junction nucleotides: 4. This CDR3 is CASSSSGRSYEQYF. The CDR3 DNA is TGTGCCAGCAGTTCCTCCGGGAGGTCCTACGAGCAGTACTTC.

The rearrangement links TRBV7-2 to TRBJ2-1, with 7 bases aligning to TRBD2. Germline lookup yields CDR1 SGHTA and CDR2 FQGNSA. V was pared by 3 bases and J by 7 bases, with 9 bases of the junction left unmatched. CDR3 size: 15 residues. The DNA for the CDR3 is TGTGCCAGCAGCTTGCTAAGCGGGACTGGGAATGAGCAGTTCTTC. Protein product: CASSLLSGTGNEQFF.

V and J are TRBV19 and TRBJ1-3; unclear D gene. Trimming took off 3 bases at V and 0 bases at J, with 12 bases between the two ends. The CDR3 length is 16 residues. The germline gives CDR1 LNHDA, CDR2 SQIVND (reference sequence). CDR3 nucleotides: TGTGCCAGTAGTATTGTTGGACCGTTCTCTGGAAACACCATATATTTT. Amino acids: CASSIVGPFSGNTIYF.

The rearrangement joins TRBV2 to TRBJ2-1, with 8 bases aligning to TRBD2. After removal of 6 bases from V and 6 bases from J, the junction contained 4 bases not matched to a gene. Germline CDR1 and CDR2: SNHLY and FYNNEI. The CDR3 covers 13 residues. The CDR3, as DNA: TGTGCCAGCAGACTAGCGGAGGCCAATGAGCAGTTCTTC. Its translation is CASRLAEANEQFF.

The genes are TRBV2 and TRBJ1-4; possible D gene TRBD1, 6 bases. V was clipped by 2 bases and J by 1 base, with 8 bases between them. The length of the CDR3 is 15 residues. The germline gives CDR1 SNHLY, CDR2 FYNNEI. CDR3 in DNA: TGTGCCAGCAGTGAAACAGGGTTAACTAATGAAAAACTGTTTTTT. Its protein product is CASSETGLTNEKLFF.

The V gene is TRBV7-9, the J gene TRBJ2-5, with D tentatively TRBD1 or TRBD2 (6 bases each). There are 14 residues in the CDR3. Germline CDR1 and CDR2: SEHNR and FQNEAQ (reference sequence). Trimming removed 4 bases from V and 4 bases from J, with 13 bases in between. The CDR3 DNA reads TGTGCCAGCAGCTCCAGGGGCGGGGTAGAGACCCAGTACTTC. Amino acid sequence: CASSSRGGVETQYF.

The chain has TRBV30 and TRBJ2-1, with 9 bases lining up with TRBD2. Germline trimming cut 5 bases from V and 13 bases from J; bases unmatched to any gene: 9. The CDR3 has 12 residues. The germline CDR1 and CDR2 sequences are GTSNPN and SVGIG (reference sequence). As DNA, the CDR3 is TGTGCCTGGTCGAGGGGACTAGCCCGACAGTTCTTC. Its translation: CAWSRGLARQFF.

This chain joins TRBV11-3 and TRBJ2-1, with 7 nucleotides matching TRBD2. V dropped 2 bases and J dropped 7; count of bases not matched to a gene: 2. CDR3 length: 13 amino acids. The germline V gene encodes CDR1 SGHNT and CDR2 YENEEA. CDR3 residues: CASSLSSGNEQFF. The CDR3 bases are TGTGCCAGCAGCTTAAGTAGCGGGAATGAGCAGTTCTTC.

The chain employs TRBV18 and TRBJ2-2; D is unclear. This CDR3 is 12 amino acids long. From germline, CDR1 is KGHSH and CDR2 LQKENI. Trimming took off 8 bases at V and 3 bases at J, with 7 bases between the two ends. CDR3: CASPRYTGELFF. In DNA form, the CDR3 reads TGTGCCAGCCCTCGTTACACCGGGGAGCTGTTTTTT.

The V call is TRBV6-6, the J call TRBJ1-2, with 7 bases fitting TRBD1. Germline values: CDR1 MNHNY, CDR2 SVGAGI (reference sequence). Trimming removed 2 bases from V and 8 bases from J; junction bases left unmatched: 5. This CDR3 spans 13 amino acids. The CDR3 region is CASSYGGGEGYTF. The CDR3 nucleotides read TGTGCCAGCAGTTACGGAGGGGGCGAAGGCTACACCTTC.

The sample holds a few counts of this clone. The genes are TRBV4-2 and TRBJ1-5; no clear D gene. V lost 0 bases and J lost 0, with 0 bases in between. The CDR3 is 13 amino acids. Germline CDR1 LGHNA, CDR2 YNFKEQ. The DNA for the CDR3 is TGTGCCAGCAGCCAAGATAGCAATCAGCCCCAGCATTTT. As protein: CASSQDSNQPQHF.

The gene calls are TRBV6-6 and TRBJ2-1, with 7 bases fitting TRBD2. CDR1 MNHNY and CDR2 SVGAGI come from the germline V gene (reference sequence). V gave up 6 bases and J gave up 8 bases; unmatched junction bases: 7. The CDR3 has 13 amino acids. CDR3 in amino acids: CASSTDGGYEQFF. In nucleotides, the CDR3 is TGTGCCAGCAGCACGGACGGGGGGTATGAGCAGTTCTTC.